This T cell receptor (beta chain) was found in a study of blood T cell repertoires in COVID-19. Original processing methods: From reference gene primer amplification, estimates of nucleated cell counts were derived. Generated by immunoSEQ multiplex PCR, the TCRdb table keeps only in-frame clones and is missing some. Clone size and the V and J calls come from that table; the DNA yielded D and trimming. The table has around 230,000 clones, approximately 90% seen once. This CDR3 spans 16 amino acids. Germline CDR1 reads MNHNY; CDR2 reads SVGAGI (reference sequence). Trimming shortened V by 7 bases and J by 4 bases, and 20 bases separated the two germline ends.

This chain joins TRBV6-6 and TRBJ1-5; D is perhaps TRBD1 (5 bases). The clonotype comes from a man between 50 and 59 years old with COVID-19, enrolled during active disease. The sequenced material came from peripheral blood. CDR3 protein: CASTPGGGFGNQPQHF. In DNA form, the CDR3 reads TGTGCCAGCACCCCGGGGGGAGGGTTCGGTAATCAGCCCCAGCATTTT.